The 13 T cell receptor beta chains given below trace back to one sample, sequenced in a study of CD8 T cells in Susac syndrome. An input of roughly 0.45 to 1 ug of RNA was subjected to reverse transcription using random hexamers. TCRdb analysed the immunoSEQ multiplex PCR reads with MiXCR anew, one entry per CDR3 protein. Here the sample spans about 300,000 distinct CDR3 sequences, roughly 85% being singletons. Material for sequencing was CD8+ T cells from PBMCs. These receptors were taken from a human donor with multiple sclerosis.

The chain combines TRBV5-6 with TRBJ2-5; 9 nucleotides line up with TRBD1. Looked up from germline, CDR1 is SGHDT and CDR2 is YYEEEE. V shed 4 bases, J shed 3 bases, and the junction held 4 bases outside the gene matches. The CDR3 has 14 residues. The CDR3 spells CASSAWDREETQYF. The CDR3, as DNA: TGTGCCAGCAGCGCCTGGGACAGGGAAGAGACCCAGTACTTC.

The chain links TRBV27 to TRBJ2-7; D call uncertain. In germline, CDR1 is MNHEY, CDR2 SMNVEV (reference sequence). V lost 2 bases, J lost 5 bases, and 7 bases lay in between. The CDR3 length is 12 residues. The CDR3 spells CASSLGPNEQYF. The CDR3 DNA follows: TGTGCCAGCAGTTTAGGACCTAACGAGCAGTACTTC.

The sample holds one count of this clonotype. The gene calls are TRBV28 and TRBJ2-1, with TRBD2 identical over 13 bases. The CDR3 spans 16 residues. Germline V CDR1 and CDR2: MDHEN, SYDVKM. Unmatched junction bases numbered 8, after V lost 4 bases and J lost 8 bases. CDR3 DNA sequence: TGTGCCAGCAGTTCCTTTCGGACTAGCGGGAGTGATGAGCAGTTCTTC. Its translation is CASSSFRTSGSDEQFF.

The V call is TRBV7-7, the J call TRBJ2-5; unclear D gene. The germline CDR1 and CDR2 sequences are SSHAT and FNYEAQ (reference sequence). The CDR3 loop spans 13 amino acids. The V end lost 2 bases, the J end lost 4 bases, and 8 bases lay between the germline ends. CDR3 sequence: CASSLNSGETQYF. In nucleotides, the CDR3 is TGTGCCAGCAGCTTAAACAGTGGAGAGACCCAGTACTTC.

This clonotype appeared once. This rearrangement joins TRBV28 to TRBJ2-7; 10 nucleotides match TRBD1. V was pared by 2 bases and J by 2 bases, with 3 bases of the junction left unmatched. CDR1 and CDR2 from the germline V gene are MDHEN and SYDVKM. This CDR3 contains 15 residues. CDR3: CASSLGTGVPYEQYF. As DNA, the CDR3 is TGTGCCAGCAGTTTAGGGACAGGGGTCCCCTACGAGCAGTACTTC.

The chain links TRBV6-5 to TRBJ2-1, with D unclear. Trimming pared 5 bases from V and 9 bases from J, leaving 20 bases between. The germline CDR1 and CDR2 sequences are MNHEY and SVGAGI. This CDR3 is built from 15 residues. The CDR3 loop is CASSLGRVPVAEQFF. The CDR3 DNA reads TGTGCCAGCAGTCTCGGACGGGTGCCCGTTGCTGAGCAGTTCTTC.

This sequence joins TRBV28 and TRBJ2-2; D is unresolved. The germline V gene encodes CDR1 MDHEN and CDR2 SYDVKM. The CDR3 consists of 12 residues. The V end lost 2 bases, the J end lost 6 bases, and 4 bases lay between the germline ends. The chain's CDR3 is CASSLESGELFF. The CDR3 DNA is TGTGCCAGCAGTTTAGAATCCGGGGAGCTGTTTTTT.

The gene calls are TRBV10-2 and TRBJ2-1, with D uncertain. Trimming removed 8 bases from V and 9 bases from J, with 14 bases in between. Germline loops: CDR1 WSHSY, CDR2 SAAADI. This CDR3 comprises 12 residues. The CDR3 spells CASPSESGEQFF. The CDR3 coding sequence is TGCGCCAGCCCGTCAGAGTCCGGTGAGCAGTTCTTC.

The V gene is TRBV11-2, the J gene TRBJ2-3; the match to TRBD2 covers 8 bases. V gave up 1 base and J gave up 4 bases; unmatched junction bases: 7. This CDR3 is 16 amino acids long. Per the germline V gene, CDR1 is SGHAT and CDR2 is FQNNGV. The CDR3 DNA follows: TGTGCCAGCAGCTTAGCGGGACTAGTTTTTCCAGATACGCAGTATTTT. It translates to CASSLAGLVFPDTQYF.

The chain employs TRBV6-2 or TRBV6-3 and TRBJ2-6; D unclear. Trimming shortened V by 2 bases and J by 0 bases, and 2 bases separated the two germline ends. Germline CDR1 reads MNHEY; CDR2 reads SVGEGT. CDR3 size: 14 residues. The CDR3 DNA sequence: TGTGCCAGCAGTTACAGCTCTGGGGCCAACGTCCTGACTTTC. Translating it yields CASSYSSGANVLTF.

The J gene is TRBJ1-5, the V gene TRBV20-1; weak D call: TRBD1 (5 bases). Trimming left V 1 base short and J 8 bases short, with 15 bases between. The CDR3 extends over 14 amino acids. Germline V CDR1 and CDR2: DFQATT, SNEGSKA (reference sequence). The CDR3 region is CSARAGTHEKPQHF. The CDR3 region has the DNA TGCAGTGCTAGAGCAGGGACCCATGAGAAGCCCCAGCATTTT.

The chain has TRBV28 and TRBJ1-1; D uncertain. CDR1 and CDR2 (germline): MDHEN, SYDVKM. The CDR3 has 12 amino acids. Trimming took off 11 bases at V and 0 bases at J, with 10 bases between the two ends. CDR3 coding DNA: TGTGCCGTTAGCCTATTGAACACTGAAGCTTTCTTT. Its translation: CAVSLLNTEAFF.

V is TRBV15 and J is TRBJ2-3; D remains ambiguous. The CDR3 totals 14 residues. The V gene's germline CDR1 is LNHNV and CDR2 YYDKDF (reference sequence). With 3 bases removed from V and 3 bases from J, the gap between germline ends came to 10 bases. CDR3 sequence reads: CATSSPLNTDTQYF. The CDR3, as DNA: TGTGCCACCAGCAGCCCCCTGAATACAGATACGCAGTATTTT.